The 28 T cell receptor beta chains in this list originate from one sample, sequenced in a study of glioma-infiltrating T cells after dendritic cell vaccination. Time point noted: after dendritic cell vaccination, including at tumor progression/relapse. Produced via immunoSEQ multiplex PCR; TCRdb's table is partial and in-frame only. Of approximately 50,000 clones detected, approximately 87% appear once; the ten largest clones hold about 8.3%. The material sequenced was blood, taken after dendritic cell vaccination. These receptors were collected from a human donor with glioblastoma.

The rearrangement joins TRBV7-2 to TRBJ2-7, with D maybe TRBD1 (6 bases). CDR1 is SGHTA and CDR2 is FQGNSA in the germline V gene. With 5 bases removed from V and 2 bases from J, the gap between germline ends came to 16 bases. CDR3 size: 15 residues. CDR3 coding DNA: TGTGCCAGCAGCCTTCAACAGGGCCGAACCTACGAGCAGTACTTC. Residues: CASSLQQGRTYEQYF.

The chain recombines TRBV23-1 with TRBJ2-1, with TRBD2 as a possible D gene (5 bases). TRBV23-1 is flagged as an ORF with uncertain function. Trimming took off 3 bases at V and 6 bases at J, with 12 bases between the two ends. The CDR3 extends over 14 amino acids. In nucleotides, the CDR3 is TGCGCCAGCAGTCATCCGAGGGAGCCCAATGAGCAGTTCTTC. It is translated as CASSHPREPNEQFF.

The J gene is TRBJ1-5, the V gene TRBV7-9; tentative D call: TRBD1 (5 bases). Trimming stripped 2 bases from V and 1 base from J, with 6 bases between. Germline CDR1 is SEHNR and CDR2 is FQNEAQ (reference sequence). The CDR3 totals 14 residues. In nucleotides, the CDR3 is TGTGCCAGCAGCTTAAAGGGGAGCAATCAGCCCCAGCATTTT. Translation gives CASSLKGSNQPQHF.

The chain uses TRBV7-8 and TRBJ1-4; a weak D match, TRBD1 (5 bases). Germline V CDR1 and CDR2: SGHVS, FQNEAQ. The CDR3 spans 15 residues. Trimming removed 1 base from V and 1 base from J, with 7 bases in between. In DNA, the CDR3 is TGTGCCAGCAGCTTAGATCAGGGAACTAATGAAAAACTGTTTTTT. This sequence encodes CASSLDQGTNEKLFF.

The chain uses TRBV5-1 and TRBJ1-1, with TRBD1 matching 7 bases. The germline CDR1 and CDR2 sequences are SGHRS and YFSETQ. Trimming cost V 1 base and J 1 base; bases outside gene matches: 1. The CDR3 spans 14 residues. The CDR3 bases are TGCGCCAGCAGCTTGAACAGGGGGAACACTGAAGCTTTCTTT. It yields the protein CASSLNRGNTEAFF.

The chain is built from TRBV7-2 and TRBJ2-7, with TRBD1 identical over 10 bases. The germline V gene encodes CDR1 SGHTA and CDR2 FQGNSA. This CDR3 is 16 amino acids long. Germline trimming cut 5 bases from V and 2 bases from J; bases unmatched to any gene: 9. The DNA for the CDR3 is TGTGCCAGCAGCGCTCCAGACAGGGGGCTGACCTACGAGCAGTACTTC. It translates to CASSAPDRGLTYEQYF. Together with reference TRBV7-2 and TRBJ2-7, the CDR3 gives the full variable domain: GAGVSQSPSNKVTEKGKDVELRCDPISGHTALYWYRQSLGQGLEFLIYFQGNSAPDKSGLPSDRFSAERTGGSVSTLTIQRTQQEDSAVYLCASSAPDRGLTYEQYFGPGTRLTVT.

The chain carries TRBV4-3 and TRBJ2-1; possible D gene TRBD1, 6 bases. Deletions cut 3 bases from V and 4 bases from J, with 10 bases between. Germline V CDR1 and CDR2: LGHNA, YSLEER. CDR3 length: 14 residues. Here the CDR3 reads CASSQDRGYNEQFF. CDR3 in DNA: TGCGCCAGCAGCCAGGACAGAGGATACAATGAGCAGTTCTTC.

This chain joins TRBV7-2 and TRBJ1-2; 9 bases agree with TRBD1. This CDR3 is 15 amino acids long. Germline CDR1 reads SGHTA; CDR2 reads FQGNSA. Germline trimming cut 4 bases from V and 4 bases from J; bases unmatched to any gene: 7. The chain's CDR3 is CASSSTGTGIYGYTF. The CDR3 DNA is TGTGCCAGCAGCTCCACCGGGACAGGGATCTATGGCTACACCTTC.

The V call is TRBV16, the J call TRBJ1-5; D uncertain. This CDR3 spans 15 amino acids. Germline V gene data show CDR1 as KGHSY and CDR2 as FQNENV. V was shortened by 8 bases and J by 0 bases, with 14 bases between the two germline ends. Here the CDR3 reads CASEAQFRSNQPQHF. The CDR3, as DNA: TGTGCCAGCGAGGCTCAGTTTCGTAGCAATCAGCCCCAGCATTTT.

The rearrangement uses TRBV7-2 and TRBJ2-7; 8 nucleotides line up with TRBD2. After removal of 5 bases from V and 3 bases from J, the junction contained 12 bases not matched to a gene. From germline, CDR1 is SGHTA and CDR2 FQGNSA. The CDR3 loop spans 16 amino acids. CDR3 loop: CASSGGSGASYYEQYF. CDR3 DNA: TGTGCCAGCAGCGGAGGTAGCGGGGCGTCCTACTACGAGCAGTACTTC.

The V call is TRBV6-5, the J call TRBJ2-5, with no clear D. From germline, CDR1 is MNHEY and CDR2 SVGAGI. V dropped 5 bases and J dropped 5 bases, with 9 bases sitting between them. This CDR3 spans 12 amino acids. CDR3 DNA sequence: TGTGCCAGCAGTGAAGTGGGCGAGACCCAGTACTTC. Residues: CASSEVGETQYF.

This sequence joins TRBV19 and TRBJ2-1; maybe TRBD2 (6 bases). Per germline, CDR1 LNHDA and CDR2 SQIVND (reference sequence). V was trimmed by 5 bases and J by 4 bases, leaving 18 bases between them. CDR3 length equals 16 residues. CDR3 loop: CASSPRLEGPYNEQFF. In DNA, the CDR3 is TGTGCCAGTAGTCCTCGACTAGAGGGACCTTACAATGAGCAGTTCTTC.

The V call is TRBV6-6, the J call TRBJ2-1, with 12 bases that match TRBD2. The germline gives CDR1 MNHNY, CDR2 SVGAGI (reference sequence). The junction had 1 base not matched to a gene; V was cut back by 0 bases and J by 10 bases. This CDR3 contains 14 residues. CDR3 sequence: CASSYSTSGGEQFF. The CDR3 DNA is TGTGCCAGCAGTTACTCGACTAGCGGGGGAGAGCAGTTCTTC.

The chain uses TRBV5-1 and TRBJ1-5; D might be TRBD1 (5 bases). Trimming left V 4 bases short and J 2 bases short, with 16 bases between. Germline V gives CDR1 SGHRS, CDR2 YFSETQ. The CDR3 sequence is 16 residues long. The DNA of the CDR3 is TGCGCCAGCAGCCGAGACGGGGGTGGGGGCAATCAGCCCCAGCATTTT. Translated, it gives CASSRDGGGGNQPQHF.

The DNA of the CDR3 is TGTGCCAGCAGCTGCGACCATTGGGACAGATGTTCCTACGAGCAGTACTTC. It yields the protein CASSCDHWDRCSYEQYF. V gene TRBV5-4 combines with J gene TRBJ2-7, with 7 nucleotides matching TRBD1. Per germline, CDR1 SGHNT and CDR2 YYREEE (reference sequence). J was trimmed by 1 base and V by 3 bases; bases with no gene match: 13. CDR3 length equals 17 residues.

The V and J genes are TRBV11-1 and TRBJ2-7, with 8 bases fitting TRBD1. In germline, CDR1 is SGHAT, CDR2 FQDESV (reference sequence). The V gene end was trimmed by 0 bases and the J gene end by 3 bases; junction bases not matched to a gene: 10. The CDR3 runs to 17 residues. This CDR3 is CASSLAQRRTGFYEQYF. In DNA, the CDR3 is TGTGCCAGCAGCTTAGCCCAGAGGAGGACAGGGTTCTACGAGCAGTACTTC.

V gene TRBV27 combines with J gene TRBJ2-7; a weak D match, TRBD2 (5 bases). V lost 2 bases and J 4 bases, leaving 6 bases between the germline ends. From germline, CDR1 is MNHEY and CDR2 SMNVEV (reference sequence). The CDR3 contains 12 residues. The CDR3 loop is CASSLAGYEQYF. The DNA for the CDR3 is TGTGCCAGCAGTTTAGCGGGTTACGAGCAGTACTTC.

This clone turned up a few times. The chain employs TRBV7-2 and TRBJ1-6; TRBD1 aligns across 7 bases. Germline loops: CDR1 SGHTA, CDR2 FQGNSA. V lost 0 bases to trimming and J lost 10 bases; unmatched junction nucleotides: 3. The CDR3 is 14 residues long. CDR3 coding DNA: TGTGCCAGCAGCTTAGCAGGGGGCGACTCACCCCTCCACTTT. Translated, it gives CASSLAGGDSPLHF.

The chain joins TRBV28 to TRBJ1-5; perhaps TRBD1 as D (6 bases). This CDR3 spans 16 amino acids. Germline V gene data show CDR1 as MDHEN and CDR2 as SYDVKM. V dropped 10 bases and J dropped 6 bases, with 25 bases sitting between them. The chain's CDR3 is CATQNLGTRASQPQHF. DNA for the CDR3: TGTGCCACCCAGAATTTAGGGACAAGGGCTAGTCAGCCCCAGCATTTT.

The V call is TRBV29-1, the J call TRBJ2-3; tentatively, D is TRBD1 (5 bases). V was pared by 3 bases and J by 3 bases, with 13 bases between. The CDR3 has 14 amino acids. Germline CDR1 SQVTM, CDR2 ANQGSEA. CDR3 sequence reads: CSVDRPQGTDTQYF. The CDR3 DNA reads TGCAGCGTTGACCGCCCGCAGGGTACAGATACGCAGTATTTT.

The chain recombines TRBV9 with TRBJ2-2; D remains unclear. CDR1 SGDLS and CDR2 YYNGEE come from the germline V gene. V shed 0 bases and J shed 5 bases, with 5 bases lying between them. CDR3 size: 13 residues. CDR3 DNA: TGTGCCAGCAGCGTAGGCCTAACCGGGGAGCTGTTTTTT. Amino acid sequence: CASSVGLTGELFF.

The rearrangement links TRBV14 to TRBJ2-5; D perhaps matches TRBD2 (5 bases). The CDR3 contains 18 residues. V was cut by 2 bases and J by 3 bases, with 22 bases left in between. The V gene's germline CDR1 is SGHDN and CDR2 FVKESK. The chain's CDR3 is CASSQYFGVGRLKETQYF. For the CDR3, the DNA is TGTGCCAGCAGCCAATACTTCGGGGTGGGGAGACTGAAAGAGACCCAGTACTTC.

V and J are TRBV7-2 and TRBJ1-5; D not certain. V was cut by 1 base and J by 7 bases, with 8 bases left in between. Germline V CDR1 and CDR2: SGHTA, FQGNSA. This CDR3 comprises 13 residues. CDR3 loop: CASSLGGGQPQHF. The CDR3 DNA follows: TGTGCCAGCAGCTTAGGGGGAGGGCAGCCCCAGCATTTT.

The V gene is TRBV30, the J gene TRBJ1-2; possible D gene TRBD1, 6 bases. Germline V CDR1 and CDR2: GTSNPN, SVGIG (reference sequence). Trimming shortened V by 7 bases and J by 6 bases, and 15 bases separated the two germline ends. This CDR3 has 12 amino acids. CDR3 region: CASNRELNGYTF. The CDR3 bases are TGTGCCTCGAACAGGGAATTAAATGGCTACACCTTC.

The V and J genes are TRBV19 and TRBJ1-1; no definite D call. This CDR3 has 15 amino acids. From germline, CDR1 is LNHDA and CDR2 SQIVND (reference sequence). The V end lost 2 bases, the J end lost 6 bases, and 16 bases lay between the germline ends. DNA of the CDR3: TGTGCCAGTAGTATACCCAATAGTCCTCTACCTGAAGCTTTCTTT. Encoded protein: CASSIPNSPLPEAFF.

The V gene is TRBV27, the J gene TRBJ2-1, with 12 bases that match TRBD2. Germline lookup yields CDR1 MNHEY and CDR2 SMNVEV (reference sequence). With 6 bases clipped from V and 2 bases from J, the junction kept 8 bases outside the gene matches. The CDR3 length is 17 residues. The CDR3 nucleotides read TGTGCCAGCAGGACTAGCGGGGGAACACCTGCCTACAATGAGCAGTTCTTC. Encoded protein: CASRTSGGTPAYNEQFF.

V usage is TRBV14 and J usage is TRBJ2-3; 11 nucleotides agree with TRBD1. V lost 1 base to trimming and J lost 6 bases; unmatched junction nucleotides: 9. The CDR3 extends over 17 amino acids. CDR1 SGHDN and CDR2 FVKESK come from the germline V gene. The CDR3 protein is CASSQAPGQGVWDTQYF. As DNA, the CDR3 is TGTGCCAGCAGCCAAGCCCCGGGACAGGGGGTTTGGGATACGCAGTATTTT. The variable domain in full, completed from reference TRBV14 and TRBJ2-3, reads EAGVTQFPSHSVIEKGQTVTLRCDPISGHDNLYWYRRVMGKEIKFLLHFVKESKQDESGMPNNRFLAERTGGTYSTLKVQPAELEDSGVYFCASSQAPGQGVWDTQYFGPGTRLTVL.

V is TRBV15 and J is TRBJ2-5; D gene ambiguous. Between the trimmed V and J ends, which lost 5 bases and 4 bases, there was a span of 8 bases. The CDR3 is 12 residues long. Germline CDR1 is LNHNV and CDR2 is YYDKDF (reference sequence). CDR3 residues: CATSPSGETQYF. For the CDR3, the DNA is TGTGCCACCAGCCCCTCGGGAGAGACCCAGTACTTC.